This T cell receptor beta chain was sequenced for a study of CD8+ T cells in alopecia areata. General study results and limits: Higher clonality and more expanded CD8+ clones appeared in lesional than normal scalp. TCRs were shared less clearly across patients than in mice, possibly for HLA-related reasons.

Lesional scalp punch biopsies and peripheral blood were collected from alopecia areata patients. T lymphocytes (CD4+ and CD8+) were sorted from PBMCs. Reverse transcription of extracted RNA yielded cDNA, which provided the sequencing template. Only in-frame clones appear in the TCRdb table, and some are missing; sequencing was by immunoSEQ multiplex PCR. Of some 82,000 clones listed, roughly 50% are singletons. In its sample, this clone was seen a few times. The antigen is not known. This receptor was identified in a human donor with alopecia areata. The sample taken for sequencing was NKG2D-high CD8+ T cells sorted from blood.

The CDR3 DNA is TGCACCAGCAGCCAAGTGTGCCTAGCGGGAGGTGGCGAGCAGTTCTTC. Its translation: CTSSQVCLAGGGEQFF. V is TRBV1 and J is TRBJ2-1; TRBD2, the table's D call, was not compared with the DNA. TRBV1 counts as a pseudogene. The CDR3 is 16 residues long.